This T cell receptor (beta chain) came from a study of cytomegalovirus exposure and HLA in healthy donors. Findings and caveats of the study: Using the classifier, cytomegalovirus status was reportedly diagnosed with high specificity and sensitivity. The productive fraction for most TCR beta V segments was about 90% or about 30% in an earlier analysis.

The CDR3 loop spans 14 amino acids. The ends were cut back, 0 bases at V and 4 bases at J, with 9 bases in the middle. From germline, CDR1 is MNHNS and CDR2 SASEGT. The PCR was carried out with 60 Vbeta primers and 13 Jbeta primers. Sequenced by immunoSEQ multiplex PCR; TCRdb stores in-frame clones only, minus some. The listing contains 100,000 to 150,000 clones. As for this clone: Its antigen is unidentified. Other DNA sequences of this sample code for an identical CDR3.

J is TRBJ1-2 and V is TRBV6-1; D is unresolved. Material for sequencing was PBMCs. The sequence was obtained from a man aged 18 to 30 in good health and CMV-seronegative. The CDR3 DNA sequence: TGTGCCAGCAGTGAAGCTGGCCAGATCTATGGCTACACCTTC. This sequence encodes CASSEAGQIYGYTF.